These 20 T cell receptor beta chains came from one sample sequenced in a study of breast tumors, draining lymph nodes, adjacent tissues. Each CDR3 protein gets one entry after TCRdb re-called the multiplex PCR reads with MiXCR. In the table there are around 25,000 distinct CDR3 sequences, less than 25% of which are singletons. The specimen was breast tumor tissue. The receptors originated from a female donor with breast cancer. Some clones in this sample may be carry-over from other donors' samples.

This clonotype was recorded many times. The gene calls are TRBV5-8 and TRBJ2-7; 9 nucleotides line up with TRBD1. Trimming cost V 1 base and J 1 base; bases outside gene matches: 18. This CDR3 region has 20 residues. The germline V gene has CDR1 SGHTS and CDR2 YDEGEE. The CDR3 coding sequence is TGTGCCAGCAGCTTGCCCCACCGGGACAGGGAATTAATTGGGTCCTACGAGCAGTACTTC. Translated: CASSLPHRDRELIGSYEQYF.

This chain connects TRBV7-2 to TRBJ2-7; no clear D. The CDR3 has 13 amino acids. V dropped 5 bases and J dropped 3 bases, with 11 bases sitting between them. Germline loops: CDR1 SGHTA, CDR2 FQGNSA. CDR3 sequence (DNA): TGTGCCAGCAGCCTAGATTTCGGCTACGAGCAGTACTTC. Translation gives CASSLDFGYEQYF.

As concerns this clonotype: A much larger clonotype is one base distant, so this may be a read error. The CDR3 DNA sequence: TGTGCCAGCAGTTTAAGTAGGAAGTACTTC. Its protein product is CASSLSRKYF. The rearrangement joins TRBV27 to TRBJ2-7; unclear D gene. With 2 bases removed from V and 11 bases from J, the gap between germline ends came to 7 bases. Germline CDR1 reads MNHEY; CDR2 reads SMNVEV (reference sequence). The CDR3 length is 10 residues.

This clonotype showed up many times. The rearrangement uses TRBV7-6 and TRBJ2-2; 11 bases map to TRBD2. Germline V gene data show CDR1 as SGHVS and CDR2 as FNYEAQ. V lost 0 bases and J lost 0; bases outside the gene matches: 3. The CDR3 is 18 amino acids. CDR3 amino acids: CASSLALAGGTNTGELFF. The CDR3 coding sequence is TGTGCCAGCAGCTTAGCGCTAGCGGGAGGAACGAACACCGGGGAGCTGTTTTTT.

This clonotype was recorded many times. This rearrangement joins TRBV28 to TRBJ2-6; perhaps D is TRBD1 or TRBD2 (5 bases each). This CDR3 comprises 15 residues. The germline V and J ends were trimmed by 2 bases and 0 bases, with 5 bases remaining between them. Looked up from germline, CDR1 is MDHEN and CDR2 is SYDVKM. CDR3 region: CASSLGGSGANVLTF. CDR3 DNA: TGTGCCAGCAGTTTAGGGGGCTCTGGGGCCAACGTCCTGACTTTC.

The V and J genes are TRBV15 and TRBJ1-4, with D unresolved. Trimming stripped 0 bases from V and 3 bases from J, with 8 bases between. Per the germline V gene, CDR1 is LNHNV and CDR2 is YYDKDF (reference sequence). The CDR3 has 15 residues. As DNA, the CDR3 is TGTGCCACCAGCAGAGATAAGGGAGCTAATGAAAAACTGTTTTTT. This translates into CATSRDKGANEKLFF.

The chain recombines TRBV10-1 with TRBJ1-6; 7 positions agree with TRBD1. J lost 6 bases, V lost 6 bases, and 2 bases had no gene match. Germline V gene data show CDR1 as WNHNN and CDR2 as SYGVQD (reference sequence). The CDR3 is made up of 13 amino acids. The CDR3: CASRRDSNSPLHF. The CDR3 DNA sequence: TGCGCCAGCAGACGGGACAGTAATTCACCCCTCCACTTT.

With regard to this clonotype: Since no conserved phenylalanine or tryptophan closes the CDR3, a read error is the likely cause. This chain joins TRBV28 and TRBJ2-5, with D uncertain. The CDR3 is 12 residues long. V was pared by 6 bases and J by 5 bases, with 10 bases between. CDR1 and CDR2 (germline): MDHEN, SYDVKM. The CDR3 sequence: CASSSESETQYL. As DNA, the CDR3 is TGTGCCAGCAGCTCGGAGTCCGAGACCCAGTACTTG.

This chain links TRBV20-1 with TRBJ1-4; the match to TRBD1 covers 7 bases. The CDR3 runs 12 residues. Germline V gene sequence: CDR1 DFQATT, CDR2 SNEGSKA (reference sequence). J gave up 10 bases and V 6 bases, and 8 bases lay outside the gene matches. The CDR3 DNA sequence: TGCAGTGCCCCGGACAGGAACACAAAACTGTTTTTT. Protein product: CSAPDRNTKLFF.

This clonotype turned up a few times. This may be a read error: a much more frequent sequence differs by one nucleotide. This sequence joins TRBV15 and TRBJ2-1, with 10 bases aligning to TRBD2. Looked up from germline, CDR1 is LNHNV and CDR2 is YYDKDF (reference sequence). V dropped 8 bases and J dropped 8; count of bases not matched to a gene: 9. The CDR3 totals 14 residues. In DNA, the CDR3 is TGTGCCACCCATAGCGGGAGGAGGGCTGATGAGCAGTTCTTC. Its translation: CATHSGRRADEQFF.

Many counts were recorded for this clonotype. The genes are TRBV28 and TRBJ1-2; D ambiguous. The CDR3 consists of 12 residues. Germline assignment: CDR1 MDHEN and CDR2 SYDVKM. V was clipped by 8 bases and J by 2 bases, with 9 bases between them. This CDR3 reads CASQRENYGYTF. The DNA for the CDR3 is TGTGCCAGCCAGAGGGAGAACTATGGCTACACCTTC.

Many counts were recorded for this clonotype. The chain combines TRBV20-1 with TRBJ2-3; D tentatively fits TRBD1 or TRBD2 (5 bases each). This CDR3 comprises 14 residues. Trimming removed 0 bases from V and 5 bases from J, with 12 bases in between. Germline V gives CDR1 DFQATT, CDR2 SNEGSKA (reference sequence). DNA of the CDR3: TGCAGTGCTAGAGATCTTGGGGGTGGAGATACGCAGTATTTT. Encoded protein: CSARDLGGGDTQYF.

This clonotype came up many times. The chain couples TRBV6-6 to TRBJ1-2; D gene unclear. The CDR3 runs 14 residues. The germline V gene encodes CDR1 MNHNY and CDR2 SVGAGI (reference sequence). V lost 0 bases and J 2 bases, leaving 7 bases between the germline ends. CDR3 nucleotides: TGTGCCAGCAGTTACTCGGCAACCAACTATGGCTACACCTTC. It is translated as CASSYSATNYGYTF.

The sample holds many counts of this clonotype. The chain combines TRBV12-3 or TRBV12-4 with TRBJ2-2, with D perhaps matching TRBD2 (5 bases). The CDR3 has 15 residues. The V gene lost 1 base and the J gene lost 2 bases, with 8 bases spanning the gap. The CDR3 DNA follows: TGTGCCAGCAGTTTAGGCGGGCCTAACACCGGGGAGCTGTTTTTT. It specifies CASSLGGPNTGELFF.

By share, this clonotype counts as medium-sized. The rearrangement uses TRBV3-1 and TRBJ2-7; unclear D gene. This CDR3 spans 17 amino acids. Germline assignment: CDR1 LGHDT and CDR2 YNNKEL (reference sequence). V shed 2 bases and J shed 0 bases, with 17 bases lying between them. CDR3 DNA sequence: TGTGCCAGCAGCCAACCCTCAGATAGCCATCACTCCTACGAGCAGTACTTC. Its protein is CASSQPSDSHHSYEQYF.

At least ten counts were recorded for this clonotype. The chain uses TRBV20-1 and TRBJ1-2; D possibly corresponds to TRBD1 (6 bases). The CDR3 sequence is 14 residues long. V lost 0 bases and J 8 bases, leaving 16 bases between the germline ends. Germline CDR1 reads DFQATT; CDR2 reads SNEGSKA (reference sequence). The CDR3 here is CSARDPGQPGGYTF. The CDR3 DNA is TGCAGTGCTAGAGATCCTGGACAGCCAGGGGGCTACACCTTC.

With respect to this clonotype: One end of the junction fails to match germline, which may point to a read error. J is TRBJ2-7 and V is TRBV5-8; possibly TRBD2 for D (6 bases). Germline V gives CDR1 SGHTS, CDR2 YDEGEE. The CDR3 length is 13 residues. DNA of the CDR3: TGTGCCGGCAGCTTGGAAGGGAGGTTTGAGCAGTACTTC. Translated, it gives CAGSLEGRFEQYF.

This clonotype was seen a few times. The chain is built from TRBV7-2 and TRBJ1-1; weak D call: TRBD1 (6 bases). Germline assignment: CDR1 SGHTA and CDR2 FQGNSA. Trimming removed 1 base at V and 5 bases at J, with 14 bases between. This CDR3 contains 15 residues. The CDR3 region has the DNA TGTGCCAGCAGCTTAGGGGAGGGGGGTTGGACTGAAGCTTTCTTT. It yields the protein CASSLGEGGWTEAFF.

This clonotype was detected many times. The gene calls are TRBV5-1 and TRBJ2-5, with 9 bases that match TRBD1. The CDR3 consists of 15 residues. The V gene's germline CDR1 is SGHRS and CDR2 YFSETQ. J lost 7 bases, V lost 2 bases, and 9 bases had no gene match. Here the CDR3 DNA reads TGCGCCAGCAGCTTATACAGGGGGCCGCGACGGACCCAGTACTTC. Its translation is CASSLYRGPRRTQYF.

This clonotype was counted at least ten times. The CDR3 reads CASSPPRGPLHF. The CDR3 region has the DNA TGTGCCAGCAGTCCCCCACGTGGACCCCTCCACTTT. The chain uses TRBV28 and TRBJ1-6; D unresolved. CDR1 and CDR2 from the germline V gene are MDHEN and SYDVKM. Trimming pared 5 bases from V and 12 bases from J, leaving 11 bases between. The CDR3 length is 12 residues.